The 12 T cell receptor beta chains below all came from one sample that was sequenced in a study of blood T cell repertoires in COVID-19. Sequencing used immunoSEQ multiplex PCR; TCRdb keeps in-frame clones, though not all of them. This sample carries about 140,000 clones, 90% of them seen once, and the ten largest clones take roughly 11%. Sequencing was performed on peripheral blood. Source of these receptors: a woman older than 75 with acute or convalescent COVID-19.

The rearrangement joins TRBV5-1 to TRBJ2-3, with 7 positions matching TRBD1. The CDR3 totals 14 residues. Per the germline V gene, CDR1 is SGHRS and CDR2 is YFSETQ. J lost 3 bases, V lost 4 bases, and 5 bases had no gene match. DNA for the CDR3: TGCGCCAGCAGCACCGGGACAGTTACAGATACGCAGTATTTT. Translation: CASSTGTVTDTQYF. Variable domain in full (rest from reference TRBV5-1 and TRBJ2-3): KAGVTQTPRYLIKTRGQQVTLSCSPISGHRSVSWYQQTPGQGLQFLFEYFSETQRNKGNFPGRFSGRQFSNSRSEMNVSTLELGDSALYLCASSTGTVTDTQYFGPGTRLTVL.

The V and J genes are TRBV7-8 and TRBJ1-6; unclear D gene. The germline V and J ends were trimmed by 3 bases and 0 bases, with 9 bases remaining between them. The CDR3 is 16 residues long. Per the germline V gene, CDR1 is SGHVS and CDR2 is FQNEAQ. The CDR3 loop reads CASSFSISSYNSPLHF. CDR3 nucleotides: TGTGCCAGCAGCTTCAGTATCAGCTCCTATAATTCACCCCTCCACTTT. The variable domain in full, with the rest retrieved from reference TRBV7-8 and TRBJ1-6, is GAGVSQSPRYKVAKRGQDVALRCDPISGHVSLFWYQQALGQGPEFLTYFQNEAQLDKSGLPSDRFFAERPEGSVSTLKIQRTQQEDSAVYLCASSFSISSYNSPLHFGNGTRLTVT.

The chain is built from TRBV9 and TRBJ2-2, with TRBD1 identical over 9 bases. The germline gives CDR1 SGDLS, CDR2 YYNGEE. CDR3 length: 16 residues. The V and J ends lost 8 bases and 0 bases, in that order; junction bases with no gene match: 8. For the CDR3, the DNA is TGTGCCAGTGACAGGGGGGTATCCGCGAACACCGGGGAGCTGTTTTTT. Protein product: CASDRGVSANTGELFF. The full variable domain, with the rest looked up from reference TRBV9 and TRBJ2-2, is DSGVTQTPKHLITATGQRVTLRCSPRSGDLSVYWYQQSLDQGLQFLIQYYNGEERAKGNILERFSAQQFPDLHSELNLSSLELGDSALYFCASDRGVSANTGELFFGEGSRLTVL.

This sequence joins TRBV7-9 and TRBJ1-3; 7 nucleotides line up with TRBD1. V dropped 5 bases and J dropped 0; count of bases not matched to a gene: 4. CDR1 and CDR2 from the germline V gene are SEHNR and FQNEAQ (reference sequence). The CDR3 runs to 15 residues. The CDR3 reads CASSLGTVSGNTIYF. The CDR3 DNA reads TGTGCCAGCAGCCTTGGGACAGTCTCTGGAAACACCATATATTTT.

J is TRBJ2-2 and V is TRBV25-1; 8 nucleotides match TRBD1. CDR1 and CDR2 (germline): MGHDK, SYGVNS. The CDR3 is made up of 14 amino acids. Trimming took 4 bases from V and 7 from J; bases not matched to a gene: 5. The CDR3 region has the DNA TGTGCCAGCAGTGGGCAGGGGGCGGGCGGGGAGCTGTTTTTT. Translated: CASSGQGAGGELFF.

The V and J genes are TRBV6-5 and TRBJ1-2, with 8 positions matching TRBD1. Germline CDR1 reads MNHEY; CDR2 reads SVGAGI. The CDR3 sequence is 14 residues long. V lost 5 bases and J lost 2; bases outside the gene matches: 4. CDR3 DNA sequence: TGTGCCAGCAGTCCGACAGGGGTCAACTATGGCTACACCTTC. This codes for CASSPTGVNYGYTF.

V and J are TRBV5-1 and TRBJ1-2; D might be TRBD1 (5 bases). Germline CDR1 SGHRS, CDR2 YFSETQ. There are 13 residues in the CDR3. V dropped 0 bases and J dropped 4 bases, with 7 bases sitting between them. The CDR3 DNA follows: TGCGCCAGCAGCTTGGGACAGTCCTATGGCTACACCTTC. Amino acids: CASSLGQSYGYTF. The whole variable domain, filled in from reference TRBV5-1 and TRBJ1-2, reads KAGVTQTPRYLIKTRGQQVTLSCSPISGHRSVSWYQQTPGQGLQFLFEYFSETQRNKGNFPGRFSGRQFSNSRSEMNVSTLELGDSALYLCASSLGQSYGYTFGSGTRLTVV.

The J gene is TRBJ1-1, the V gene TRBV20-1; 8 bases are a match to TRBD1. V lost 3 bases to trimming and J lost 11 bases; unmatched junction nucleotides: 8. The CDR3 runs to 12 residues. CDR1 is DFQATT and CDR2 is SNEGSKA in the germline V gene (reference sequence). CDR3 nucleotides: TGCAGTGCTAGTATGCAGGGGGCTGGGGCTTTCTTT. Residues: CSASMQGAGAFF.

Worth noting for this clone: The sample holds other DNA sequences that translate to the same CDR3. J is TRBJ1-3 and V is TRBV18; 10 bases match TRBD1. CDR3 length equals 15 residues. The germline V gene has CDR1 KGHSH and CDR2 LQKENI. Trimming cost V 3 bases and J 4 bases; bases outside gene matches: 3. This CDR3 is CASSPDRGAGNTIYF. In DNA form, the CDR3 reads TGTGCCAGCTCACCGGACAGGGGGGCCGGAAACACCATATATTTT.

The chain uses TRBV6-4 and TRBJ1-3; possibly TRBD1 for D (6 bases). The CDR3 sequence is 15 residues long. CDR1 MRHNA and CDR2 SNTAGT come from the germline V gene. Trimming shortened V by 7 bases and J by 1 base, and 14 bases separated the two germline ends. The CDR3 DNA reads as TGTGCCAGCAAAAGAACAGGGCCGTCTGGAAACACCATATATTTT. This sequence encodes CASKRTGPSGNTIYF.

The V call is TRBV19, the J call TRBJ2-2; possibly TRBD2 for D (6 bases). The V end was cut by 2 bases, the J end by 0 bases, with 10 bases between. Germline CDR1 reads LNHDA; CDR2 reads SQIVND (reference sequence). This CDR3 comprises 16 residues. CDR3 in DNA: TGTGCCAGTAGTATAAATGGCGGGACGAACACCGGGGAGCTGTTTTTT. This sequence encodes CASSINGGTNTGELFF.

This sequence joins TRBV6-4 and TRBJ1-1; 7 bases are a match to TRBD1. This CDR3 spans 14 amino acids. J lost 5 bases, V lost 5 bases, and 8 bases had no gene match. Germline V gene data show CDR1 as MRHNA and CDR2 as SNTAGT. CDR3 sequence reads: CASSLETGNTEAFF. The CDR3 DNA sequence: TGTGCCAGCAGTCTGGAGACAGGGAATACTGAAGCTTTCTTT.